One and the same sample provided the 16 T cell receptor beta chains below, sequenced in a study of OX40 agonist ivuxolimab in advanced cancers. Profiling relied on immunoSEQ multiplex PCR, and the TCRdb table lists in-frame clones only, not all of them. The sample has about 35,000 clones, 65% to 80% seen once; the top ten hold approximately 14%. This specimen was CD4+ or CD8+ T cells sorted from blood, taken in a trial of the OX40 agonist ivuxolimab. Every receptor here comes from an adult with an advanced solid tumor such as melanoma, head and neck, liver or kidney cancer.

The CDR3 DNA is TGTGCCAGCTCACCCGGGCAGACAGGGCCCTACGAGCAGTACTTC. Translating it yields CASSPGQTGPYEQYF. The rearrangement links TRBV18 to TRBJ2-7, with 7 bases aligning to TRBD1. The V and J ends lost 3 bases and 2 bases, in that order; junction bases with no gene match: 7. Germline V gene lookup returns CDR1 KGHSH and CDR2 LQKENI. There are 15 residues in the CDR3.

The chain is built from TRBV11-2 and TRBJ2-1; D unclear. The germline V and J ends were trimmed by 6 bases and 15 bases, with 15 bases remaining between them. Per germline, CDR1 SGHAT and CDR2 FQNNGV. The CDR3 length is 11 residues. CDR3 bases: TGTGCCAGCAGTTCCGGACCGAGTCTGTTCTTC. This encodes CASSSGPSLFF.

This clone was seen only once. The chain recombines TRBV7-2 with TRBJ1-2, with 7 nucleotides matching TRBD1. The junction had 10 bases not matched to a gene; V was cut back by 3 bases and J by 6 bases. The CDR3 has 15 residues. Germline CDR1 reads SGHTA; CDR2 reads FQGNSA. The CDR3 region has the DNA TGTGCCAGCAGCTTCCTGACCGGGACAGCGAATGGCTACACCTTC. This sequence encodes CASSFLTGTANGYTF.

The J gene is TRBJ2-3, the V gene TRBV2; a possible D gene is TRBD2 (6 bases). V was shortened by 10 bases and J by 13 bases, with 21 bases between the two germline ends. The CDR3 has 12 residues. Germline V gene lookup returns CDR1 SNHLY and CDR2 FYNNEI. The CDR3 spells CATTLSGDSKYF. CDR3 DNA sequence: TGTGCCACTACCCTTTCGGGGGACTCCAAGTATTTT. The variable domain in full, with the rest retrieved from reference TRBV2 and TRBJ2-3, is EPEVTQTPSHQVTQMGQEVILRCVPISNHLYFYWYRQILGQKVEFLVSFYNNEISEKSEIFDDQFSVERPDGSNFTLKIRSTKLEDSAMYFCATTLSGDSKYFGPGTRLTVL.

The chain combines TRBV27 with TRBJ2-7, with TRBD2 matching over 13 bases. The V gene's germline CDR1 is MNHEY and CDR2 SMNVEV (reference sequence). This CDR3 contains 15 residues. Trimming at V came to 4 bases and at J to 3 bases, leaving 3 bases not matched to a gene. CDR3 bases: TGTGCCAGCAGTTCCGGGACTAGCGGGGTCTACGAGCAGTACTTC. Translating gives CASSSGTSGVYEQYF.

The chain recombines TRBV18 with TRBJ2-1, with 9 nucleotides matching TRBD1. The CDR3 extends over 16 amino acids. Germline CDR1 reads KGHSH; CDR2 reads LQKENI. Trimming cost V 2 bases and J 1 base; bases outside gene matches: 3. Written as DNA, the CDR3 is TGTGCCAGCTCACCAAGACAGGGGGGATCCTACAATGAGCAGTTCTTC. It specifies CASSPRQGGSYNEQFF.

The CDR3 coding sequence is TGCGCCAGCAGCCAAGATAGGGCAGTGAACACTGAAGCTTTCTTT. Translated, it gives CASSQDRAVNTEAFF. This chain connects TRBV4-1 to TRBJ1-1; D uncertain. Germline values: CDR1 MGHRA, CDR2 YSYEKL. Trimming shortened V by 0 bases and J by 0 bases, and 8 bases separated the two germline ends. The CDR3 is 15 amino acids.

This chain links TRBV19 with TRBJ2-3; TRBD2 might be the D (7 bases). The CDR3 length is 15 residues. V was clipped by 6 bases and J by 6 bases, with 19 bases between them. Looked up from germline, CDR1 is LNHDA and CDR2 is SQIVND (reference sequence). Written as DNA, the CDR3 is TGTGCCAGTAGCCGCGAGGGGGGGGGCGAGGATACGCAGTATTTT. This gives the protein CASSREGGGEDTQYF. Full variable domain (missing parts from reference TRBV19 and TRBJ2-3): DGGITQSPKYLFRKEGQNVTLSCEQNLNHDAMYWYRQDPGQGLRLIYYSQIVNDFQKGDIAEGYSVSREKKESFPLTVTSAQKNPTAFYLCASSREGGGEDTQYFGPGTRLTVL.

V and J are TRBV5-6 and TRBJ2-7, with TRBD1 matching over 8 bases. V lost 10 bases and J lost 0; bases outside the gene matches: 6. In germline, CDR1 is SGHDT, CDR2 YYEEEE. The CDR3 totals 13 residues. The CDR3 is CASNRGYSYEQYF. Here the CDR3 DNA reads TGTGCCTCTAACAGGGGGTACTCCTACGAGCAGTACTTC.

The chain links TRBV11-2 to TRBJ2-1; 7 nucleotides align to TRBD2. Trimming took 7 bases from V and 5 from J; bases not matched to a gene: 11. The CDR3 runs to 15 residues. Germline CDR1 SGHAT, CDR2 FQNNGV. CDR3: CASTSLGLFNNEQFF. In DNA, the CDR3 is TGTGCCAGCACTTCTTTGGGACTATTTAACAATGAGCAGTTCTTC.

The V and J genes are TRBV6-5 and TRBJ1-1; TRBD1 agrees at 11 bases. CDR1 and CDR2 from the germline V gene are MNHEY and SVGAGI. This CDR3 is 14 amino acids long. The V segment lost 7 bases and the J segment 4 bases; nucleotides outside the gene matches: 5. The CDR3 protein is CASTTGTGGTEAFF. The DNA for the CDR3 is TGTGCCAGCACCACCGGGACAGGGGGCACTGAAGCTTTCTTT.

The chain carries TRBV30 and TRBJ2-7; tentative D call: TRBD2 (6 bases). This CDR3 spans 12 amino acids. The V gene's germline CDR1 is GTSNPN and CDR2 SVGIG (reference sequence). V lost 3 bases to trimming and J lost 3 bases, with 9 bases between them. CDR3 amino acids: CAWSGGLYEQYF. The CDR3 nucleotides are TGTGCCTGGAGCGGGGGTCTCTACGAGCAGTACTTC. The complete variable domain, with remaining parts taken from reference TRBV30 and TRBJ2-7, reads SQTIHQWPATLVQPVGSPLSLECTVEGTSNPNLYWYRQAAGRGLQLLFYSVGIGQISSEVPQNLSASRPQDRQFILSSKKLLLSDSGFYLCAWSGGLYEQYFGPGTRLTVT.

This chain links TRBV6-1 with TRBJ2-2; D unresolved. Trimming took 2 bases from V and 2 from J, leaving 0 bases between them. CDR3 length: 12 amino acids. Germline values: CDR1 MNHNS, CDR2 SASEGT. CDR3 amino acids: CASSENTGELFF. The DNA of the CDR3 is TGTGCCAGCAGTGAAAACACCGGGGAGCTGTTTTTT.

This chain connects TRBV6-1 to TRBJ2-7, with 10 bases matching TRBD2. With V trimmed by 6 bases and J by 1 base, 3 bases remained unmatched. Germline loops: CDR1 MNHNS, CDR2 SASEGT. This CDR3 is built from 14 residues. CDR3 loop: CASRGLARSYEQYF. CDR3 DNA: TGTGCCAGCAGGGGACTAGCGCGGTCCTACGAGCAGTACTTC.

This clone was recorded once. The V call is TRBV18, the J call TRBJ2-5; D is ambiguous. The CDR3 is made up of 14 amino acids. V was cut by 5 bases and J by 5 bases, with 15 bases left in between. CDR1 and CDR2 from the germline V gene are KGHSH and LQKENI. This chain's CDR3 is CASSARLSTETQYF. In DNA, the CDR3 is TGTGCCAGCTCAGCCCGACTTTCCACGGAGACCCAGTACTTC.

This clone came up a few times. The chain links TRBV6-1 to TRBJ1-2, with a tentative D call TRBD1 (5 bases). The germline CDR1 and CDR2 sequences are MNHNS and SASEGT. This CDR3 is 14 amino acids long. V was clipped by 6 bases and J by 4 bases, with 15 bases between them. The CDR3 nucleotides are TGTGCCAGCAGGCCAGCTGGACACGGCTATGGCTACACCTTC. Residues: CASRPAGHGYGYTF.